Listed below are T cell receptor beta chains from one sample, sequenced in a study of cytomegalovirus exposure and HLA in healthy donors. Clones were sequenced by immunoSEQ multiplex PCR, and TCRdb holds only the in-frame ones, with some missing. This sample's table has 130,000 to 150,000 clones. The sample comprised PBMCs. These receptors originate from a male donor in good health and CMV-seronegative. Both conserved end residues are part of each CDR3. The order of the fields is D gene, J gene, V gene, CDR3 protein, CDR3 DNA. D genes are given only for firm matches.

D gene: TRBD1; J gene: TRBJ1-2; V gene: TRBV25-1; CDR3 protein: CASRAEGAPFGYGYTF; CDR3 DNA: TGTGCCAGCAGGGCCGAGGGGGCTCCCTTTGGTTATGGCTACACCTTC
D gene: NA; J gene: TRBJ2-7; V gene: TRBV7-2; CDR3 protein: CASSLTRTDLYEQYF; CDR3 DNA: TGTGCCAGCAGCTTAACAAGGACAGATCTCTACGAGCAGTACTTC
D gene: NA; J gene: TRBJ2-1; V gene: TRBV18; CDR3 protein: CASSPGATSYNEQFF; CDR3 DNA: TGTGCCAGCTCACCTGGGGCCACCTCCTACAATGAGCAGTTCTTC
D gene: NA; J gene: TRBJ1-2; V gene: TRBV6-1; CDR3 protein: CASSVKDDYGYTF; CDR3 DNA: TGTGCCAGCTCGGTAAAAGATGATTATGGCTACACCTTC
D gene: NA; J gene: TRBJ2-3; V gene: TRBV4-3; CDR3 protein: CASSQAGGLRNTDTQYF; CDR3 DNA: TGCGCCAGCAGCCAAGCTGGGGGACTGAGAAACACAGATACGCAGTATTTT
D gene: NA; J gene: TRBJ2-2; V gene: TRBV7-9; CDR3 protein: CASSLAGAGELFF; CDR3 DNA: TGTGCCAGCAGCTTAGCAGGAGCCGGGGAGCTGTTTTTT
D gene: NA; J gene: TRBJ1-2; V gene: TRBV27; CDR3 protein: CASSREGGMNYGYTF; CDR3 DNA: TGTGCCAGCAGTCGAGAGGGGGGGATGAACTATGGCTACACCTTC
D gene: NA; J gene: TRBJ2-1; V gene: TRBV5-4; CDR3 protein: CASSWTLGNEQFF; CDR3 DNA: TGTGCCAGCAGCTGGACTCTAGGGAATGAGCAGTTCTTC
D gene: NA; J gene: TRBJ1-1; V gene: TRBV6-5; CDR3 protein: CARSGNTEAFF; CDR3 DNA: TGTGCCAGATCGGGGAACACTGAAGCTTTCTTT
D gene: TRBD1; J gene: TRBJ1-5; V gene: TRBV30; CDR3 protein: CAWSVRGLNQPQHF; CDR3 DNA: TGTGCCTGGAGTGTAAGGGGGCTTAATCAGCCCCAGCATTTT
D gene: NA; J gene: TRBJ2-2; V gene: TRBV19; CDR3 protein: CASSIGWRDGVGELFF; CDR3 DNA: TGTGCCAGTAGTATCGGGTGGAGGGACGGAGTCGGGGAGCTGTTTTTT
D gene: TRBD1; J gene: TRBJ1-6; V gene: TRBV6-5; CDR3 protein: CASSFRTGGASSPLHF; CDR3 DNA: TGTGCCAGCAGTTTTAGAACAGGGGGCGCTTCCTCACCCCTCCACTTT